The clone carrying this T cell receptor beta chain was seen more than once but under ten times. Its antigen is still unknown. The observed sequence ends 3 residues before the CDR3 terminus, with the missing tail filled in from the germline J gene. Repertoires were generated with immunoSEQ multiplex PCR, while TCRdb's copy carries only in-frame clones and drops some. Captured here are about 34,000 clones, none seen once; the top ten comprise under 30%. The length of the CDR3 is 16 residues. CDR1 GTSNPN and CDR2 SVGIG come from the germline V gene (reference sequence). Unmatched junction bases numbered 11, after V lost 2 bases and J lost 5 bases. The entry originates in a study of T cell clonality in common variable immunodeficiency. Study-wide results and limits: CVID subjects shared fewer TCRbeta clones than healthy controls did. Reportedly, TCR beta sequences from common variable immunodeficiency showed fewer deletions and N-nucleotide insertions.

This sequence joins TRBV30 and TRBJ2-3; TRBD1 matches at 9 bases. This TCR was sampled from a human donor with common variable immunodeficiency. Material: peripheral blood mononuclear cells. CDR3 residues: CAWSMADRGFRDTQYF. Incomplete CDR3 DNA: TGTGCCTGGAGTATGGCGGACAGGGGATTCAGAGATACG. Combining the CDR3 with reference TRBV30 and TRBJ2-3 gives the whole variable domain SQTIHQWPATLVQPVGSPLSLECTVEGTSNPNLYWYRQAAGRGLQLLFYSVGIGQISSEVPQNLSASRPQDRQFILSSKKLLLSDSGFYLCAWSMADRGFRDTQYFGPGTRLTVL.